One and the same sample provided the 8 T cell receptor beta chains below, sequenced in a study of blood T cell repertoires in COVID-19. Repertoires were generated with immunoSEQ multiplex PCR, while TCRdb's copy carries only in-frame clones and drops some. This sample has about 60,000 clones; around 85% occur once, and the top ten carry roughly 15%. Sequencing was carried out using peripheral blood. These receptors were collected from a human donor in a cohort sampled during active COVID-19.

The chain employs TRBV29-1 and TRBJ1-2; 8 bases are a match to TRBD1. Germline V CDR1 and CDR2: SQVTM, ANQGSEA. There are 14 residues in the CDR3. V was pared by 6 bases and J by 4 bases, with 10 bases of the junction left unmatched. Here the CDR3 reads CSVTGTGSSYGYTF. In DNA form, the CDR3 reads TGCAGCGTCACCGGGACAGGAAGTTCCTATGGCTACACCTTC.

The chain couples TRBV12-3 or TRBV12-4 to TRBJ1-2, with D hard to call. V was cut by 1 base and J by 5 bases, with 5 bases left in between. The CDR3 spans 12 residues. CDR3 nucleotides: TGTGCCAGCAGTTTAGGGACTTATGGCTACACCTTC. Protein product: CASSLGTYGYTF.

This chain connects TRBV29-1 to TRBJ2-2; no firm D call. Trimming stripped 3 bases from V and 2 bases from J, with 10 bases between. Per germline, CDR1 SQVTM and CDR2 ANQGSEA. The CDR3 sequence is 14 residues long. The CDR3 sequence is CSVEKQLNTGELFF. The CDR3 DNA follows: TGCAGCGTTGAGAAACAGTTAAACACCGGGGAGCTGTTTTTT.

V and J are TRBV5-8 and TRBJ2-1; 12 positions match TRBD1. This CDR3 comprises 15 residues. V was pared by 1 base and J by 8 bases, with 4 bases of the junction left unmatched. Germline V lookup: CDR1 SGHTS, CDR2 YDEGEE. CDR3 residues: CASSLFGTGGDEQFF. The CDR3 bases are TGTGCCAGCAGCTTGTTTGGGACAGGGGGCGATGAGCAGTTCTTC.

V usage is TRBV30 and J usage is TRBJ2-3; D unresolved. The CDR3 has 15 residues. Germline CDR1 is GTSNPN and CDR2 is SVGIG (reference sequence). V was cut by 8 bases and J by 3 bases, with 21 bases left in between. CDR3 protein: CAHTLTSLLTDTQYF. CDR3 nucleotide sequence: TGTGCCCATACCCTTACCTCACTATTAACAGATACGCAGTATTTT.

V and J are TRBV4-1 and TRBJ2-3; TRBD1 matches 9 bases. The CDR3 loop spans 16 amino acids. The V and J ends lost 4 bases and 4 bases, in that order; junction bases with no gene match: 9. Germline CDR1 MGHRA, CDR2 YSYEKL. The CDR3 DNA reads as TGCGCCAGCAGCCGAATGGGACAGGGTATCTCAGATACGCAGTATTTT. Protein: CASSRMGQGISDTQYF.

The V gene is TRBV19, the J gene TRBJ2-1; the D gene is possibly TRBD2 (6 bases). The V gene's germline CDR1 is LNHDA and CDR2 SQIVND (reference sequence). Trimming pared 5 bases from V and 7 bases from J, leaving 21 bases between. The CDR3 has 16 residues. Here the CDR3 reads CASSYGGFGPVNEQFF. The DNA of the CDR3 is TGTGCCAGTAGTTATGGAGGGTTTGGGCCGGTGAATGAGCAGTTCTTC.

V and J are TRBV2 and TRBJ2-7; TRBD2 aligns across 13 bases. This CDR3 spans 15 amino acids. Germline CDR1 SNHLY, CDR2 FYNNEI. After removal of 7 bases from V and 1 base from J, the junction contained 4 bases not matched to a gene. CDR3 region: CASIPGLAGSYEQYF. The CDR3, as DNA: TGTGCCAGCATTCCGGGACTAGCGGGATCCTACGAGCAGTACTTC.